This passage covers 27 T cell receptor beta chains from one sample sequenced in a study of read filtering for tumor transcriptome and immune sequencing. Molecular barcoded adaptors covering alpha/delta and beta/gamma chains were used on 400 to 450 ng RNA. TCRdb recomputed calls from the reads with MiXCR, one row per CDR3 protein. This table has 40,000 to 50,000 distinct CDR3 sequences, over 10% appearing once. Sequencing was performed on a population of CD138-negative cells sorted from bone marrow. Receptors originate from a donor aged 40 or older with multiple myeloma.

A note on this clonotype: At one end the junction does not follow the germline gene, possibly because of a read error. The chain couples TRBV7-9 to TRBJ2-1; tentative D call: TRBD1 (6 bases). The germline V gene encodes CDR1 SEHNR and CDR2 FQNEAQ (reference sequence). The CDR3 runs to 14 residues. This CDR3 reads CASSPNPSRGEQSF. CDR3 nucleotides: TGTGCCAGTAGCCCCAACCCTAGCAGGGGTGAGCAGTCCTTC.

At least ten counts were recorded for this clonotype. This chain links TRBV20-1 with TRBJ2-5; D not resolved. The V gene lost 3 bases and the J gene lost 2 bases, with 7 bases spanning the gap. Germline loops: CDR1 DFQATT, CDR2 SNEGSKA (reference sequence). CDR3 length: 12 residues. CDR3 amino acids: CSASAWQETQYF. The CDR3 coding sequence is TGCAGTGCTAGTGCCTGGCAAGAGACCCAGTACTTC.

The V call is TRBV6-4, the J call TRBJ2-1; TRBD2 matches 9 bases. This CDR3 is 16 amino acids long. The J segment lost 6 bases and the V segment lost 3 bases, leaving 9 bases of the junction unmatched. CDR1 and CDR2 from the germline V gene are MRHNA and SNTAGT. The CDR3 region is CASSEGTAGGLNEQFF. The CDR3 DNA reads TGTGCCAGCAGTGAAGGTACAGCGGGAGGCCTCAATGAGCAGTTCTTC.

This clonotype was seen repeatedly, ten times or more. V usage is TRBV3-1 and J usage is TRBJ2-1; 7 bases map to TRBD2. This CDR3 is 15 amino acids long. Germline V gene lookup returns CDR1 LGHDT and CDR2 YNNKEL (reference sequence). V lost 1 base and J lost 7; bases outside the gene matches: 7. The CDR3 nucleotides read TGTGCCAGCAGCCAAGTGTCTGCGGGAGCTAATGAGCAGTTCTTC. Translated, it gives CASSQVSAGANEQFF.

This clonotype was observed at least ten times. The V call is TRBV6-2 or TRBV6-3, the J call TRBJ2-7; 7 nucleotides align to TRBD1. V lost 2 bases to trimming and J lost 3 bases; unmatched junction nucleotides: 1. CDR1 is MNHEY and CDR2 is SVGEGT in the germline V gene. The CDR3 spans 13 residues. CDR3 region: CASSYDRDYEQYF. In DNA form, the CDR3 reads TGTGCCAGCAGTTACGACAGGGACTACGAGCAGTACTTC.

By share of the sample, this clonotype is medium-sized (0.01 to 0.1%). The chain carries TRBV7-9 and TRBJ2-1; D unresolved. The CDR3 covers 14 residues. The V gene lost 4 bases and the J gene lost 0 bases, with 7 bases spanning the gap. Germline V lookup: CDR1 SEHNR, CDR2 FQNEAQ (reference sequence). The chain's CDR3 is CASSWSSSYNEQFF. The CDR3 DNA sequence: TGTGCCAGCAGCTGGAGCAGCTCCTACAATGAGCAGTTCTTC.

About this clonotype: Since a far larger clone is one base different, this is likely a read error. This chain connects TRBV7-2 to TRBJ1-4; D remains unclear. This CDR3 spans 14 amino acids. CDR1 and CDR2 (germline): SGHTA, FQGNSA. For the CDR3, the DNA is TGTGCCAGCAGCTTAGGGACTAGCTTAGATACGCGGTATTTT. Translation gives CASSLGTSLDTRYF.

This clonotype was seen a few times. A much bigger clone sits one base away, suggesting this may be a read error. CDR3 in DNA: TGTGCCAGCAGTCCGGGACGGTCTGCCTACAATGAGCAGTTCTTC. Protein: CASSPGRSAYNEQFF. The chain couples TRBV6-1 to TRBJ2-1; tentatively, D is TRBD1 or TRBD2 (5 bases each). The CDR3 spans 15 residues. Trimming took 5 bases from V and 2 from J, leaving 13 bases between them. Germline loops: CDR1 MNHNS, CDR2 SASEGT.

This clonotype was recorded at least ten times. The rearrangement uses TRBV23-1 and TRBJ2-4; perhaps TRBD2 as D (6 bases). TRBV23-1 is an ORF; its function is uncertain. Trimming took 4 bases from V and 4 from J, leaving 17 bases between them. This CDR3 has 16 residues. CDR3 loop: CASSPALEGVKNIQYF. As DNA, the CDR3 is TGCGCCAGCAGTCCCGCCTTGGAGGGTGTTAAAAACATTCAGTACTTC.

About this clonotype: Just one base apart from a much larger clone, this may be a read error. The final CDR3 position lacks the conserved phenylalanine or tryptophan, pointing to a likely read error. The rearrangement joins TRBV29-1 to TRBJ2-6; D might be TRBD1 (6 bases). V was cut by 3 bases and J by 0 bases, with 15 bases left in between. This CDR3 has 17 residues. Germline V gene data show CDR1 as SQVTM and CDR2 as ANQGSEA. The CDR3 coding sequence is TGCAGCGTTGAGTCGGGGACACAATTCTCTGGGGCCAACGTCCTGACTTAC. Amino acid sequence: CSVESGTQFSGANVLTY.

This clonotype has at least ten counts. J is TRBJ2-6 and V is TRBV30, with D perhaps TRBD1 (5 bases). From germline, CDR1 is GTSNPN and CDR2 SVGIG (reference sequence). Trimming stripped 8 bases from V and 4 bases from J, with 15 bases between. CDR3 length: 14 amino acids. The CDR3 region has the DNA TGTGCCGGACATTTTCGGCTCGGGGCCAACGTCCTGACTTTC. It yields the protein CAGHFRLGANVLTF.

This clonotype was counted at least ten times. The genes are TRBV5-1 and TRBJ2-1; unclear D gene. Germline V CDR1 and CDR2: SGHRS, YFSETQ. Trimming removed 2 bases from V and 5 bases from J, with 8 bases in between. CDR3 length: 13 residues. The CDR3, as DNA: TGCGCCAGCAGCTTAAGGATCGACAATGAGCAGTTCTTC. It encodes CASSLRIDNEQFF.

This clonotype turned up a few times. One end of the junction varies from germline; a read error may be responsible. The CDR3 is CASSLRAQRQQETQHF. The CDR3 DNA is TGTGCCAGCAGCCTGCGGGCACAGCGCCAACAAGAGACCCAGCACTTC. The gene calls are TRBV5-5 and TRBJ2-5; tentatively, D is TRBD2 (5 bases). The V gene's germline CDR1 is SGHKS and CDR2 YYEKEE (reference sequence). The CDR3 is 16 amino acids. Variable domain in full (rest from reference TRBV5-5 and TRBJ2-5): DAGVTQSPTHLIKTRGQQVTLRCSPISGHKSVSWYQQVLGQGPQFIFQYYEKEERGRGNFPDRFSARQFPNYSSELNVNALLLGDSALYLCASSLRAQRQQETQHFGPGTRLLVL.

This clonotype was detected many times. The rearrangement joins TRBV7-9 to TRBJ2-5; no reliable D call. Germline values: CDR1 SEHNR, CDR2 FQNEAQ (reference sequence). The CDR3 spans 15 residues. The germline V and J ends were trimmed by 1 base and 5 bases, with 14 bases remaining between them. CDR3 residues: CASSLVNGLTETQYF. The CDR3 nucleotides are TGTGCCAGCAGCTTAGTCAACGGTTTGACGGAGACCCAGTACTTC.

In this sample, this clonotype turned up many times. V usage is TRBV10-2 and J usage is TRBJ2-1; tentatively, D is TRBD2 (5 bases). CDR1 is WSHSY, CDR2 SAAADI, per germline. CDR3 length: 15 residues. V was cut by 5 bases and J by 8 bases, with 19 bases left in between. The CDR3 spells CASSKTKRLIHEQFF. DNA for the CDR3: TGCGCCAGCAGTAAGACTAAACGCCTAATCCATGAGCAGTTCTTC.

This clonotype has ten or more counts. V gene TRBV5-1 combines with J gene TRBJ1-4; D gene uncertain. This CDR3 spans 14 amino acids. Germline CDR1 reads SGHRS; CDR2 reads YFSETQ. V was pared by 4 bases and J by 8 bases, with 15 bases between. The CDR3 region has the DNA TGCGCCAGCAGCCCGGGCCTTGTGAGCGAAAAACTGTTTTTT. Encoded protein: CASSPGLVSEKLFF.

This clonotype was seen only a few times. Relative to the germline gene, one junction end is altered; a read error may explain this. This chain joins TRBV11-2 and TRBJ2-3; 8 nucleotides line up with TRBD2. The CDR3 runs 15 residues. The V gene's germline CDR1 is SGHAT and CDR2 FQNNGV. The CDR3, as DNA: TGTGCCAGCAGCTTGGTCGGGAGGGACACAGATACGCTGTATTTT. Translation: CASSLVGRDTDTLYF.

This clonotype was picked up many times. This chain uses TRBV11-1 with TRBJ2-3, with unresolved D. V was shortened by 3 bases and J by 2 bases, with 15 bases between the two germline ends. The CDR3 length is 16 residues. Germline assignment: CDR1 SGHAT and CDR2 FQDESV (reference sequence). The CDR3 nucleotides read TGTGCCAGCAGCTTCGGGTCTCTCCGGGCCACAGATACGCAGTATTTT. It is translated as CASSFGSLRATDTQYF.

In its sample, this clonotype was seen many times. CDR3 amino acids: CASSLAQGSSYEQYF. The CDR3 DNA sequence: TGCGCCAGCAGCTTGGCACAGGGGAGTTCCTACGAGCAGTACTTC. This chain links TRBV5-1 with TRBJ2-7; 7 positions match TRBD1. Germline V gene data show CDR1 as SGHRS and CDR2 as YFSETQ. The CDR3 contains 15 residues. V gave up 0 bases and J gave up 1 base; unmatched junction bases: 4.

There are many counts of this clonotype. The chain couples TRBV4-3 to TRBJ2-6; TRBD1 is a possible D gene (6 bases). Germline lookup yields CDR1 LGHNA and CDR2 YSLEER. Between the trimmed V and J ends, which lost 4 bases and 1 base, there was a span of 14 bases. The CDR3 sequence is 17 residues long. The DNA for the CDR3 is TGCGCCAGCAGCCGGGAGACAGGACCATCTGGGGCCAACGTCCTGACTTTC. Translating it yields CASSRETGPSGANVLTF.

This clonotype was seen just once. V gene TRBV7-8 combines with J gene TRBJ1-1, with no clear D. Trimming took 8 bases from V and 5 from J, leaving 18 bases between them. The CDR3 runs to 14 residues. From germline, CDR1 is SGHVS and CDR2 FQNEAQ. The CDR3 DNA follows: TGTGCCAGCGGCCCCCTCGGCCAGGATACTGAAGCTTTCTTT. This gives the protein CASGPLGQDTEAFF.

This clonotype was detected ten times or more. The chain uses TRBV4-1 and TRBJ2-5; TRBD1 matches at 8 bases. The germline gives CDR1 MGHRA, CDR2 YSYEKL. This CDR3 has 15 amino acids. The V segment lost 4 bases and the J segment 4 bases; nucleotides outside the gene matches: 8. Here the CDR3 DNA reads TGCGCCAGCAGCCGCGCCGGACAGGGAGGAGAGACCCAGTACTTC. It encodes CASSRAGQGGETQYF.

This clonotype was picked up a small number of times. This could be a read error, since a much larger clone is one nucleotide away. This rearrangement joins TRBV19 to TRBJ2-7, with 9 nucleotides matching TRBD1. Trimming removed 6 bases from V and 4 bases from J; junction bases left unmatched: 7. The CDR3 is 14 amino acids. Germline CDR1 is LNHDA and CDR2 is SQIVND (reference sequence). Here the CDR3 DNA reads TGTGCCAGTAGGGCGGCGGGACAGGGATACGAGCAGTACTTC. Protein: CASRAAGQGYEQYF.

This clonotype was detected ten times or more. The gene calls are TRBV27 and TRBJ2-7, with 7 bases lining up with TRBD1. The junction had 1 base not matched to a gene; V was cut back by 5 bases and J by 3 bases. CDR3 length: 12 residues. Per the germline V gene, CDR1 is MNHEY and CDR2 is SMNVEV (reference sequence). For the CDR3, the DNA is TGTGCCAGCAGTGGGGACAGCTACGAGCAGTACTTC. Protein product: CASSGDSYEQYF.

The table lists this clonotype with many counts. V is TRBV10-3 and J is TRBJ1-1; D may be TRBD1 (5 bases). The CDR3 consists of 14 residues. From germline, CDR1 is ENHRY and CDR2 SYGVKD. V lost 0 bases to trimming and J lost 5 bases, with 10 bases between them. The CDR3 sequence is CAISESQGGTEAFF. The CDR3 DNA is TGTGCCATCAGTGAGTCGCAGGGTGGGACTGAAGCTTTCTTT.

The sample holds many counts of this clonotype. The chain carries TRBV4-1 and TRBJ2-3, with 7 nucleotides matching TRBD2. The CDR3 is 15 amino acids. J lost 0 bases, V lost 7 bases, and 7 bases had no gene match. The germline V gene has CDR1 MGHRA and CDR2 YSYEKL. The CDR3 region is CASMRREMSTDTQYF. CDR3 sequence (DNA): TGCGCCAGCATGCGGCGGGAGATGAGCACAGATACGCAGTATTTT.

This clonotype was counted a few times. The chain joins TRBV27 to TRBJ2-7, with 7 bases identical to TRBD1. This CDR3 has 12 residues. The germline CDR1 and CDR2 sequences are MNHEY and SMNVEV (reference sequence). V shed 5 bases and J 4 bases; nucleotides not matched to a gene: 2. The CDR3 region is CASSAQGYEQYF. DNA for the CDR3: TGTGCCAGCAGTGCACAGGGGTACGAGCAGTACTTC.